This T cell receptor (beta chain) was sequenced in a study of T cells after yellow fever vaccination. Regarding the study as a whole: Reappearing after the booster were most of the clones from primary vaccination (around 95% CD4, roughly 86% CD8). Abundant clonotypes from the bulk population could contaminate FACS-sorted repertoires.

Concerning this clonotype: Its antigen is unknown. Relative to the germline gene, one junction end is altered; a read error may explain this.

For TCR, cDNA came from 5'RACE template switching, which added a universal primer site and UMIs. TCRdb reprocessed the 5' RACE reads with MiXCR, giving one entry per CDR3 protein. The top ten clones hold around 16% of a sample with hundreds of thousands of distinct CDR3 sequences, about 17% of them seen once. The CDR3 consists of 16 residues. Germline loops: CDR1 SGHAT, CDR2 FQNNGV. This specimen consisted of PBMCs, obtained around 5 days after the first yellow fever vaccination. The chain uses TRBV11-2 and TRBJ1-2, with 9 bases identical to TRBD1. The receptor comes from a man aged 18 to 30 who received the YFV17D yellow fever vaccine. The CDR3 spells CASTLQRDRVGNRYTF. In nucleotides, the CDR3 is TGTGCCAGCACCTTACAAAGGGACAGGGTCGGTAACCGCTACACCTTC.